A selection of T cell receptor beta chains follows, all from one sample in a study of regulatory dendritic cells for organ transplantation. Profiling relied on immunoSEQ multiplex PCR, and the TCRdb table lists in-frame clones only, not all of them. The sample carries 20,000 to 25,000 clones, around 85% recorded once. Their antigens remain unidentified. The sequencing input was naive CD4+ T cells from blood cultured with regulatory dendritic cells. These TCRs come from a human donor in good health. Each CDR3 is given with its conserved first and last residue. The D gene is left open where the match is weak. The listing skips clone size in some rows; elsewhere it reads once, few, many or a size class.

d_gene: TRBD1
abundance: .
v_gene: TRBV19
len: 12
j_gene: TRBJ1-5
CDR3aa: CATQGGGQPQHF
CDR3nt: TGTGCCACCCAGGGGGGAGGTCAGCCCCAGCATTTT

d_gene: TRBD2
abundance: .
v_gene: TRBV7-3
len: 13
j_gene: TRBJ2-1
CDR3aa: CASSPGLAGEQFF
CDR3nt: TGTGCCAGCAGCCCGGGACTAGCCGGTGAGCAGTTCTTC

d_gene: TRBD2
abundance: once
v_gene: TRBV30
len: 14
j_gene: TRBJ2-7
CDR3aa: CAWSVGGSVNEQYF
CDR3nt: TGTGCCTGGAGTGTCGGCGGGAGTGTCAACGAGCAGTACTTC

d_gene: .
abundance: .
v_gene: TRBV9
len: 13
j_gene: TRBJ2-3
CDR3aa: CASGWGAPDTQYF
CDR3nt: TGTGCCAGTGGATGGGGGGCTCCAGATACGCAGTATTTT

d_gene: .
abundance: .
v_gene: TRBV6-5
len: 13
j_gene: TRBJ2-2
CDR3aa: CASSRGNTGELFF
CDR3nt: TGTGCCAGCAGTCGGGGGAACACCGGGGAGCTGTTTTTT

d_gene: .
abundance: .
v_gene: TRBV30
len: 15
j_gene: TRBJ2-3
CDR3aa: CAWSVWGGLADTQYF
CDR3nt: TGTGCCTGGAGTGTATGGGGGGGCCTCGCAGATACGCAGTATTTT

d_gene: .
abundance: .
v_gene: TRBV29-1
len: 16
j_gene: TRBJ2-6
CDR3aa: CSVEVPGGSGANVLTF
CDR3nt: TGCAGCGTTGAGGTGCCAGGGGGGTCTGGGGCCAACGTCCTGACTTTC

d_gene: .
abundance: .
v_gene: TRBV10-3
len: 15
j_gene: TRBJ1-6
CDR3aa: CAISESGTNNSPLHF
CDR3nt: TGTGCCATCAGTGAGTCCGGGACAAATAATTCACCCCTCCACTTT

d_gene: .
abundance: .
v_gene: TRBV29-1
len: 12
j_gene: TRBJ2-6
CDR3aa: CSVDSGANVLTF
CDR3nt: TGCAGCGTCGACTCTGGGGCCAACGTCCTGACTTTC

d_gene: .
abundance: .
v_gene: TRBV20-1
len: 10
j_gene: TRBJ2-7
CDR3aa: CSARSAYQYF
CDR3nt: TGCAGTGCCCGGTCGGCTTATCAGTACTTC

d_gene: .
abundance: .
v_gene: TRBV6-5
len: 14
j_gene: TRBJ1-5
CDR3aa: CASSTDNSNQPQHF
CDR3nt: TGTGCCAGCAGTACCGATAATAGCAATCAGCCCCAGCATTTT

d_gene: .
abundance: .
v_gene: TRBV7-3
len: 13
j_gene: TRBJ2-2
CDR3aa: CASSFWQSGELFF
CDR3nt: TGTGCCAGCAGCTTTTGGCAATCCGGGGAGCTGTTTTTT

d_gene: .
abundance: .
v_gene: TRBV5-8
len: 15
j_gene: TRBJ2-3
CDR3aa: CASSLGSPSTDTQYF
CDR3nt: TGTGCCAGCAGCTTGGGTAGTCCTAGCACAGATACGCAGTATTTT

d_gene: .
abundance: .
v_gene: TRBV5-4
len: 13
j_gene: TRBJ1-2
CDR3aa: CASSLSGDRGYTF
CDR3nt: TGTGCCAGCAGCTTGTCGGGGGATCGGGGCTACACCTTC

d_gene: .
abundance: .
v_gene: TRBV5-4
len: 16
j_gene: TRBJ1-2
CDR3aa: CASSPAWSGGNYGYTF
CDR3nt: TGTGCCAGCAGCCCCGCCTGGTCGGGGGGAAACTATGGCTACACCTTC

d_gene: TRBD1
abundance: .
v_gene: TRBV28
len: 16
j_gene: TRBJ2-3
CDR3aa: CASSSPGTGEMDTQYF
CDR3nt: TGTGCCAGCAGTTCACCCGGGACAGGTGAGATGGATACGCAGTATTTT

d_gene: .
abundance: .
v_gene: TRBV18
len: 14
j_gene: TRBJ2-1
CDR3aa: CASSPSGLWNEQFF
CDR3nt: TGTGCCAGCTCACCATCAGGACTCTGGAATGAGCAGTTCTTC

d_gene: .
abundance: .
v_gene: TRBV14
len: 15
j_gene: TRBJ1-1
CDR3aa: CASSDIFSRGTEAFF
CDR3nt: TGTGCCAGCAGCGACATTTTCTCCCGAGGCACTGAAGCTTTCTTT

d_gene: .
abundance: once
v_gene: TRBV6-5
len: 14
j_gene: TRBJ2-1
CDR3aa: CASAQIGPYNEQFF
CDR3nt: TGTGCCAGCGCCCAAATAGGCCCCTACAATGAGCAGTTCTTC

d_gene: .
abundance: .
v_gene: TRBV29-1
len: 12
j_gene: TRBJ2-3
CDR3aa: CSVVVLTNGQYF
CDR3nt: TGCAGCGTTGTGGTTTTGACTAACGGGCAGTATTTT

d_gene: .
abundance: .
v_gene: TRBV5-6
len: 16
j_gene: TRBJ2-3
CDR3aa: CASSPLPQISTDTQYF
CDR3nt: TGTGCCAGCAGCCCCTTACCCCAGATTAGCACAGATACGCAGTATTTT

d_gene: .
abundance: .
v_gene: TRBV27
len: 13
j_gene: TRBJ1-2
CDR3aa: CASRTSSPGGYTF
CDR3nt: TGTGCCAGCAGAACCAGCTCACCGGGGGGCTACACCTTC

d_gene: .
abundance: .
v_gene: TRBV18
len: 15
j_gene: TRBJ2-1
CDR3aa: CASSPVGGNRGEQFF
CDR3nt: TGTGCCAGCTCACCAGTGGGCGGAAATCGGGGTGAGCAGTTCTTC

d_gene: TRBD1
abundance: .
v_gene: TRBV25-1
len: 17
j_gene: TRBJ2-1
CDR3aa: CASSSTGGTGTYNEQFF
CDR3nt: TGTGCCAGCAGTTCCACTGGGGGGACAGGGACCTACAATGAGCAGTTCTTC

d_gene: .
abundance: .
v_gene: TRBV7-9
len: 15
j_gene: TRBJ1-2
CDR3aa: CASSLVDILNYGYTF
CDR3nt: TGTGCCAGCAGCTTAGTTGACATTCTTAACTATGGCTACACCTTC

d_gene: TRBD1
abundance: .
v_gene: TRBV9
len: 15
j_gene: TRBJ1-5
CDR3aa: CASSLTGAEDQPQHF
CDR3nt: TGTGCCAGCAGCTTGACAGGGGCGGAAGATCAGCCCCAGCATTTT

d_gene: .
abundance: once
v_gene: TRBV10-2
len: 16
j_gene: TRBJ2-6
CDR3aa: CASRDTGISGANVLTF
CDR3nt: TGCGCCAGCAGGGATACAGGGATCTCTGGGGCCAACGTCCTGACTTTC

d_gene: TRBD2
abundance: .
v_gene: TRBV28
len: 15
j_gene: TRBJ2-1
CDR3aa: CASSLGLAAYNEQFF
CDR3nt: TGTGCCAGCAGTTTGGGACTAGCGGCATACAATGAGCAGTTCTTC

d_gene: .
abundance: .
v_gene: TRBV29-1
len: 12
j_gene: TRBJ2-3
CDR3aa: CSVTTGTDTQYF
CDR3nt: TGCAGCGTTACAACAGGGACAGATACGCAGTATTTT

d_gene: .
abundance: few
v_gene: TRBV7-9
len: 13
j_gene: TRBJ1-2
CDR3aa: CASSQRVNYGYTF
CDR3nt: TGTGCCAGCAGCCAGCGGGTAAACTATGGCTACACCTTC

d_gene: .
abundance: .
v_gene: TRBV18
len: 17
j_gene: TRBJ2-7
CDR3aa: CASSPPTTRQAYYEQYF
CDR3nt: TGTGCCAGCTCACCACCGACAACCAGACAGGCTTACTACGAGCAGTACTTC

d_gene: TRBD2
abundance: .
v_gene: TRBV7-6
len: 15
j_gene: TRBJ2-7
CDR3aa: CASSVLTSGSYEQYF
CDR3nt: TGTGCCAGCTCGGTACTGACTAGCGGTTCCTACGAGCAGTACTTC

d_gene: TRBD1
abundance: few
v_gene: TRBV7-2
len: 13
j_gene: TRBJ1-5
CDR3aa: CASSFAPGGPQHF
CDR3nt: TGTGCCAGCAGCTTCGCTCCAGGGGGGCCCCAGCATTTT

d_gene: TRBD1
abundance: .
v_gene: TRBV11-2
len: 14
j_gene: TRBJ2-5
CDR3aa: CASSPGTGQETQYF
CDR3nt: TGTGCCAGCAGCCCTGGGACAGGGCAAGAGACCCAGTACTTC

d_gene: TRBD1
abundance: .
v_gene: TRBV4-3
len: 15
j_gene: TRBJ1-2
CDR3aa: CASGQSGQTYYGYTF
CDR3nt: TGCGCCAGCGGACAATCGGGACAGACCTATTATGGCTACACCTTC

d_gene: TRBD1
abundance: .
v_gene: TRBV25-1
len: 17
j_gene: TRBJ2-6
CDR3aa: CASSEYVGGGGANVLTF
CDR3nt: TGTGCCAGCAGTGAATATGTAGGGGGCGGTGGGGCCAACGTCCTGACTTTC

d_gene: .
abundance: .
v_gene: TRBV19
len: 11
j_gene: TRBJ1-2
CDR3aa: CASSNYGGYTF
CDR3nt: TGTGCCAGTAGTAACTATGGTGGCTACACCTTC

d_gene: TRBD2
abundance: .
v_gene: TRBV2
len: 13
j_gene: TRBJ2-3
CDR3aa: CATASGDTDTQYF
CDR3nt: TGTGCCACTGCTAGCGGGGACACAGATACGCAGTATTTT

d_gene: .
abundance: .
v_gene: TRBV5-4
len: 14
j_gene: TRBJ2-5
CDR3aa: CASSLRQGGETQYF
CDR3nt: TGTGCCAGCAGCTTGAGGCAGGGAGGAGAGACCCAGTACTTC

d_gene: .
abundance: .
v_gene: TRBV2
len: 13
j_gene: TRBJ2-7
CDR3aa: CASSDGGPREQYF
CDR3nt: TGTGCCAGCAGTGATGGGGGACCACGCGAGCAGTACTTC

d_gene: .
abundance: .
v_gene: TRBV28
len: 13
j_gene: TRBJ2-1
CDR3aa: CASSSGRRNEQFF
CDR3nt: TGTGCCAGCAGTTCGGGACGGAGAAATGAGCAGTTCTTC

d_gene: TRBD1
abundance: .
v_gene: TRBV29-1
len: 16
j_gene: TRBJ2-3
CDR3aa: CSVEEGDRVAADTQYF
CDR3nt: TGCAGCGTTGAAGAGGGGGACAGGGTCGCGGCAGATACGCAGTATTTT

d_gene: .
abundance: .
v_gene: TRBV7-9
len: 15
j_gene: TRBJ1-2
CDR3aa: CASSPPSRQINGYTF
CDR3nt: TGTGCCAGCAGCCCCCCCTCTAGACAGATAAATGGCTACACCTTC

d_gene: TRBD2
abundance: .
v_gene: TRBV7-6
len: 14
j_gene: TRBJ2-5
CDR3aa: CASSLVGGGETQYF
CDR3nt: TGTGCCAGCAGCTTAGTAGGCGGGGGGGAGACCCAGTACTTC

d_gene: TRBD1
abundance: .
v_gene: TRBV7-9
len: 18
j_gene: TRBJ2-7
CDR3aa: CASSSPRYTVRGSYEQYF
CDR3nt: TGTGCCAGCAGCTCGCCGCGGTATACAGTCAGGGGGTCCTACGAGCAGTACTTC

d_gene: TRBD1
abundance: .
v_gene: TRBV19
len: 17
j_gene: TRBJ1-2
CDR3aa: CASRMGAGTGYNYGYTF
CDR3nt: TGTGCCAGTAGGATGGGGGCCGGGACAGGCTATAACTATGGCTACACCTTC

d_gene: TRBD2
abundance: .
v_gene: TRBV7-9
len: 15
j_gene: TRBJ2-7
CDR3aa: CASSPRTSGSYEQYF
CDR3nt: TGTGCCAGCAGCCCGAGGACTAGCGGGAGTTACGAGCAGTACTTC

d_gene: .
abundance: once
v_gene: TRBV18
len: 18
j_gene: TRBJ1-5
CDR3aa: CASLRSGHPSYSNQPQHF
CDR3nt: TGTGCCAGCTTAAGATCGGGGCACCCGAGCTATAGCAATCAGCCCCAGCATTTT

d_gene: TRBD2
abundance: .
v_gene: TRBV12-5
len: 18
j_gene: TRBJ2-1
CDR3aa: CASGLTYHLAGGNNEQFF
CDR3nt: TGTGCTAGTGGTTTGACCTATCATCTAGCGGGAGGTAACAATGAGCAGTTCTTC

d_gene: .
abundance: once
v_gene: TRBV5-4
len: 13
j_gene: TRBJ1-2
CDR3aa: CASSKAGSGGYTF
CDR3nt: TGTGCCAGCAGCAAAGCAGGGAGCGGCGGCTACACCTTC

d_gene: .
abundance: .
v_gene: TRBV7-6
len: 14
j_gene: TRBJ1-1
CDR3aa: CASSLAGMNTEAFF
CDR3nt: TGTGCCAGCAGCTTAGCAGGGATGAACACTGAAGCTTTCTTT